This TCR beta chain was captured in a study of blood T cells in healthy people across ages. Through a sample-barcoded 5' primer and a J-beta primer mix, a second PCR was run for 7 to 11 cycles. From the 5' RACE reads, TCRdb called clonotypes with MiXCR, one entry per CDR3 protein. The data contain around 990,000 distinct CDR3 sequences, less than 25% of them singletons. For every donor, a draw yielded roughly 10 milliliters of peripheral blood. From germline, CDR1 is SEHNR and CDR2 FQNEAQ (reference sequence). With V trimmed by 5 bases and J by 8 bases, 7 bases remained unmatched. CDR3 length equals 13 residues. The same sample was also used in a study of T cells of mothers and their children. In that study: Normalized overlap was always slightly, never significantly, higher in related than unrelated mother-child pairs.

The rearrangement uses TRBV7-9 and TRBJ1-1, with 8 bases aligning to TRBD1. Sequenced sample: blood. The TCR sequence derives from a girl aged 2 to 9 in good health. The CDR3 spells CASSPTTGVEAFF. The CDR3 DNA follows: TGTGCCAGCAGCCCAACGACAGGGGTCGAAGCTTTCTTT.